The present T cell receptor beta chain was sequenced within a study of T cell repertoires in cytomegalovirus infection. Study-level information: Public TCR beta signatures indicated both CMV infection and matching HLA type.

This clonotype was found a few times. As yet, its antigen is unknown. TCRdb independently ran MiXCR on the reads; one entry per CDR3 protein. The sample consists of around 230,000 distinct CDR3 sequences, around 40% of them appearing once. This CDR3 is 16 amino acids long. V lost 7 bases and J lost 2, with 18 bases in between. Germline assignment: CDR1 MNHEY and CDR2 SVGEGT. Study conclusions and caveats: HLA-C-restricted TCR beta clonotypes specific for CMV led the ex vivo response.

The chain carries TRBV6-2 or TRBV6-3 and TRBJ1-3, with TRBD1 as a possible D gene (5 bases). Sequencing was performed on CD8+ T cells from cultured PBMCs, taken from culture after CMV antigen stimulation. The receptor was derived from a human donor in good health (CMV status not recorded). Some clones in this sample may be carry-over from other donors' samples. The CDR3 reads CASIVSGGRTGNTIYF. In DNA, the CDR3 is TGTGCCAGCATTGTATCCGGGGGAAGAACTGGAAACACCATATATTTT.